In this sample, the clone carrying this T cell receptor (beta chain) turned up a few times. The CDR3 has 14 amino acids. Trimming took 4 bases from V and 3 from J, leaving 10 bases between them. Germline V lookup: CDR1 SGHNT, CDR2 YENEEA. These data come from a study of blood T cell repertoires in COVID-19. For the study at large: The cDNA or gDNA used as material had been derived from T cells, B-cell-depleted T cells, or PBMCs.

Per the authors' pipeline: The authors estimated nucleated cell counts from reference gene primer amplification. This table comes from immunoSEQ multiplex PCR, and its TCRdb copy is limited to in-frame clones, with some not included. That table furnishes V, J and clone size, whereas the DNA furnished D and trimming. The sample yields some 150,000 clones, 70% to 90% seen once. The Seattle site enrolled patients during active infection and followed them longitudinally. This receptor was identified in a woman aged 55-75 years with COVID-19, enrolled during active disease. Sequenced material: peripheral blood. This chain links TRBV11-3 with TRBJ2-1; tentative D call: TRBD2 (6 bases). The CDR3 DNA reads TGTGCCAGCAGCTCAAGCGGGTACTACAATGAGCAGTTCTTC. It is translated as CASSSSGYYNEQFF.